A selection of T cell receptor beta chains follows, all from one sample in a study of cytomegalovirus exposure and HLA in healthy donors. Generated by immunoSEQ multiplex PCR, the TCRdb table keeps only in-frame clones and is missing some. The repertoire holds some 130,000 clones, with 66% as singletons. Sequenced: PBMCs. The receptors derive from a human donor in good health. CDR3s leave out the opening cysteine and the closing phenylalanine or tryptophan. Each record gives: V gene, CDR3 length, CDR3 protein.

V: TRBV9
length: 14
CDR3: ASSVVEGARDYGYT

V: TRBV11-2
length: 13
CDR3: ASTLSLAGAPEQY

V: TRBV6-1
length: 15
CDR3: ASSEARLIANTGELF

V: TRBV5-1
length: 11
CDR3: ASSLEGGTEAF

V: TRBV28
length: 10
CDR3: ASSLLTDEQF

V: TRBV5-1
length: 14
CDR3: ASSGGTGGAGEKLF

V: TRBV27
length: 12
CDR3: ASSLPDRTGELF

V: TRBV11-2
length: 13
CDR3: ASSLRTSGSDEQF

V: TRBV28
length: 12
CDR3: ASSFIQGANEQF

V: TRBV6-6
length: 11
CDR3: ASSSTGSYEQY

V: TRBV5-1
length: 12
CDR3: ASSLDGNRQPQH

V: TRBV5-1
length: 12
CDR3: ASSMGQGEETQY

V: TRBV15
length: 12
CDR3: ATSPGEVTGELF

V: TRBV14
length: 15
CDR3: ASSQGTGVAGANVLT

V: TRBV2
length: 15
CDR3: ASTFGVSGGAKETQY

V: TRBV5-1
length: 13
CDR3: ASSLAATRADTQY

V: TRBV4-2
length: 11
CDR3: ASSQEGAHEQY

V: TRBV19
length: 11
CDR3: ASSPGGGDEQF

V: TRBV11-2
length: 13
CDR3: ASSSQVSSYNEQF

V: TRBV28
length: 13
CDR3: ASSFGGQGTYEQY

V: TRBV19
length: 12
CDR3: ASSIRDTRETQY

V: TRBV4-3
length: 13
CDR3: ASSQDRYRAGTQY

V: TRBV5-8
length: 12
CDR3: ASSPHRGTEAQY

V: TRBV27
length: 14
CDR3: ASSSISSASSYEQY